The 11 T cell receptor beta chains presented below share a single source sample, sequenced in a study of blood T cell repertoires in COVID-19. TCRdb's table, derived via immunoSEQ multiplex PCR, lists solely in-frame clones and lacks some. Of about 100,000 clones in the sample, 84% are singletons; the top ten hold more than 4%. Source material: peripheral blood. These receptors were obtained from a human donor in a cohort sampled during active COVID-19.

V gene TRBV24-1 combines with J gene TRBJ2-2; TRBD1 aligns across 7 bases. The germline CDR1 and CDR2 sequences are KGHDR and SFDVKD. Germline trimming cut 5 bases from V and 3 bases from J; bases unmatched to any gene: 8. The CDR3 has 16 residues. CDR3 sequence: CATSGLTGLDTGELFF. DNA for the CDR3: TGTGCCACCAGTGGGTTGACAGGGTTGGACACCGGGGAGCTGTTTTTT.

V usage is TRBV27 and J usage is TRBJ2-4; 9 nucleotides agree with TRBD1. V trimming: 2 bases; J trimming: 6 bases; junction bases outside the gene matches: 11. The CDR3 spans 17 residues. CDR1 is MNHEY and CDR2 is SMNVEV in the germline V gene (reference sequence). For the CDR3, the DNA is TGTGCCAGCAGTTTAAGGGGGGACCGGGACAGGGTAAACATTCAGTACTTC. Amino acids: CASSLRGDRDRVNIQYF.

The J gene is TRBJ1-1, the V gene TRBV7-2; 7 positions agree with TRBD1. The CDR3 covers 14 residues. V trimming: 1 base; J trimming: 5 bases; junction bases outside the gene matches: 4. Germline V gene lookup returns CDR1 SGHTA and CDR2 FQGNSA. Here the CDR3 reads CASSLDRGFTEAFF. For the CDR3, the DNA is TGTGCCAGCAGCTTAGACAGGGGTTTTACTGAAGCTTTCTTT.

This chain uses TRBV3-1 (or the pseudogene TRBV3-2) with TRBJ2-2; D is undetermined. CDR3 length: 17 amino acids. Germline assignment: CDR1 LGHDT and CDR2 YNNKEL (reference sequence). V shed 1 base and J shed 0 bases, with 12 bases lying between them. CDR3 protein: CASSQVAEPSNTGELFF. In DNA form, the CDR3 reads TGTGCCAGCAGCCAAGTTGCGGAACCTTCGAACACCGGGGAGCTGTTTTTT.

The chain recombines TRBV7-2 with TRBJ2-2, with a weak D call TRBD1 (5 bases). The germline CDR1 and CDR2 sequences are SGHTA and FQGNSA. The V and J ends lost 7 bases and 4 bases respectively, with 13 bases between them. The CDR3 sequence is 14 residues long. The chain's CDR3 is CASTLTDTTGELFF. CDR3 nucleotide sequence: TGTGCCAGCACCCTGACAGACACCACCGGGGAGCTGTTTTTT.

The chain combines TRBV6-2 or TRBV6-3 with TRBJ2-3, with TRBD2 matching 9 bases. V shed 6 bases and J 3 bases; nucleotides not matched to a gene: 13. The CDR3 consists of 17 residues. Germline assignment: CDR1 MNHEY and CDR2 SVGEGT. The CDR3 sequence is CASSPLGSSGSTDTQYF. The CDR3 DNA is TGTGCCAGCAGCCCCCTGGGGAGTAGCGGGAGTACAGATACGCAGTATTTT.

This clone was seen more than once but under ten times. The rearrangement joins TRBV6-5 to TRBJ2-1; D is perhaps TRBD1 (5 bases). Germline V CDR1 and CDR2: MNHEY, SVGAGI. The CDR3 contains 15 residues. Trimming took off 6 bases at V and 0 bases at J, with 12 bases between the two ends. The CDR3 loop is CASRGQFISYNEQFF. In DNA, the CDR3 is TGTGCCAGCAGGGGGCAATTCATCTCCTACAATGAGCAGTTCTTC.

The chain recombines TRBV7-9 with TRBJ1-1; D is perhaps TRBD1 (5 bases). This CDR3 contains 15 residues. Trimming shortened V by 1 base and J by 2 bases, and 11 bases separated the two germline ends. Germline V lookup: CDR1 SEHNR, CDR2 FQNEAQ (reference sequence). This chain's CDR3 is CASSLEGGVNTEAFF. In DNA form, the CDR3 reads TGTGCCAGCAGCTTAGAGGGAGGGGTAAACACTGAAGCTTTCTTT.

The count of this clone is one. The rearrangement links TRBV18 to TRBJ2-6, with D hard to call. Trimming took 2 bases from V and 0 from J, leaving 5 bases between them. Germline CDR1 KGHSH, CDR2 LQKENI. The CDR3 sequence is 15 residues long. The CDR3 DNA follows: TGTGCCAGCTCACCAATAGTCTCTGGGGCCAACGTCCTGACTTTC. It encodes CASSPIVSGANVLTF.

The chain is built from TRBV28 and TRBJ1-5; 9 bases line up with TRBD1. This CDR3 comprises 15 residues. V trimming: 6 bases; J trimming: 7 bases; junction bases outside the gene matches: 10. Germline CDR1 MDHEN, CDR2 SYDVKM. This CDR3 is CASRTRDRVSQPQHF. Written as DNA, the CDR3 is TGTGCCAGCAGAACCCGGGACAGGGTTAGCCAGCCCCAGCATTTT.

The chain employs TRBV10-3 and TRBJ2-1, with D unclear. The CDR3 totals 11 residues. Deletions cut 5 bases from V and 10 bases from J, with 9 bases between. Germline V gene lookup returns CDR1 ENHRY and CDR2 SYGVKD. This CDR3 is CAISLNGEQFF. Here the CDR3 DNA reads TGTGCCATCAGTCTTAACGGGGAGCAGTTCTTC.